The 17 T cell receptor beta chains presented below share a single source sample, sequenced in a study of CD8 T cells in Susac syndrome. Reverse transcription of roughly 0.45 to 1 ug RNA was carried out with random hexamers. TCRdb called the immunoSEQ multiplex PCR reads again in MiXCR, with one record for every CDR3 protein. Of 95,000 to 150,000 distinct CDR3 sequences listed, roughly 94% are singletons. The source material was CD8+ T cells from PBMCs. The receptors originated from a human donor with Susac syndrome.

This clonotype was detected a few times. The chain employs TRBV11-2 and TRBJ2-1, with D uncertain. Trimming took off 1 base at V and 1 base at J, with 5 bases between the two ends. Per germline, CDR1 SGHAT and CDR2 FQNNGV. The CDR3 runs to 14 residues. In DNA, the CDR3 is TGTGCCAGCAGCTTAGGCCTTTCCTACAATGAGCAGTTCTTC. It yields the protein CASSLGLSYNEQFF. Combining the CDR3 with reference TRBV11-2 and TRBJ2-1 gives the whole variable domain EAGVAQSPRYKIIEKRQSVAFWCNPISGHATLYWYQQILGQGPKLLIQFQNNGVVDDSQLPKDRFSAERLKGVDSTLKIQPAKLEDSAVYLCASSLGLSYNEQFFGPGTRLTVL.

The chain has TRBV6-5 and TRBJ1-2; 8 bases are shared with TRBD1. Germline V gene sequence: CDR1 MNHEY, CDR2 SVGAGI. The CDR3 is 16 amino acids. V dropped 0 bases and J dropped 0; count of bases not matched to a gene: 3. The CDR3 DNA sequence: TGTGCCAGCAGTTACTCATCGGACAGGGCTAACTATGGCTACACCTTC. Its protein is CASSYSSDRANYGYTF.

This clonotype was seen once. V is TRBV25-1 and J is TRBJ2-6; D is unresolved. This CDR3 is 16 amino acids long. Trimming left V 8 bases short and J 1 base short, with 15 bases between. CDR1 and CDR2 from the germline V gene are MGHDK and SYGVNS. The CDR3 DNA reads TGTGCCAGCTCCGGGTCAAACCCGTCTGGGGCCAACGTCCTGACTTTC. Amino acids: CASSGSNPSGANVLTF.

The chain joins TRBV5-1 to TRBJ2-7; 7 bases map to TRBD1. Germline assignment: CDR1 SGHRS and CDR2 YFSETQ. V lost 4 bases and J lost 5; bases outside the gene matches: 6. There are 13 residues in the CDR3. In DNA form, the CDR3 reads TGCGCCAGCAGCATCACAGGGGTGGACGAGCAGTACTTC. Translating it yields CASSITGVDEQYF.

This clonotype was observed a single time. This chain links TRBV2 with TRBJ1-5; the D is unclear. In germline, CDR1 is SNHLY, CDR2 FYNNEI. The CDR3 contains 14 residues. Between the trimmed V and J ends, which lost 3 bases and 4 bases, there was a span of 10 bases. CDR3 in DNA: TGTGCCAGCAGTGATTGGACGGGGAATCAGCCCCAGCATTTT. Protein product: CASSDWTGNQPQHF.

The chain combines TRBV12-3 or TRBV12-4 with TRBJ2-5, with unresolved D. This CDR3 has 13 amino acids. The V end lost 3 bases, the J end lost 2 bases, and 7 bases lay between the germline ends. CDR3 sequence reads: CASSFPHQETQYF. The CDR3 bases are TGTGCCAGCAGTTTTCCCCATCAAGAGACCCAGTACTTC.

A few counts support this clonotype. V is TRBV19 and J is TRBJ2-5, with D possibly matching TRBD2 (5 bases). Germline V lookup: CDR1 LNHDA, CDR2 SQIVND (reference sequence). The V end was cut by 5 bases, the J end by 1 base, with 11 bases between. This CDR3 contains 14 residues. CDR3 sequence: CASSPLGGQETQYF. In DNA form, the CDR3 reads TGTGCCAGTAGTCCCCTTGGAGGCCAAGAGACCCAGTACTTC.

The gene calls are TRBV7-8 and TRBJ2-7; D is uncertain. Germline V CDR1 and CDR2: SGHVS, FQNEAQ. V was pared by 1 base and J by 6 bases, with 10 bases between. There are 13 residues in the CDR3. CDR3 sequence reads: CASSLVGFGEQYF. The CDR3 coding sequence is TGTGCCAGCAGCTTAGTAGGGTTTGGCGAGCAGTACTTC.

The gene calls are TRBV3-1 and TRBJ1-1; D not certain. The CDR3 consists of 12 residues. Between the trimmed V and J ends, which lost 4 bases and 4 bases, there was a span of 7 bases. Germline values: CDR1 LGHDT, CDR2 YNNKEL (reference sequence). CDR3 sequence reads: CASSPLGTEAFF. CDR3 nucleotides: TGTGCCAGCAGCCCCCTGGGCACTGAAGCTTTCTTT.

The genes are TRBV4-1 and TRBJ2-7, with D possibly matching TRBD1 (6 bases). Between the trimmed V and J ends, which lost 3 bases and 2 bases, there was a span of 11 bases. The CDR3 sequence is 14 residues long. CDR1 is MGHRA, CDR2 YSYEKL, per germline. CDR3 region: CASSQTRGTYEQYF. DNA of the CDR3: TGCGCCAGCAGCCAGACAAGGGGGACCTACGAGCAGTACTTC.

The chain carries TRBV9 and TRBJ1-4, with 11 nucleotides matching TRBD1. The V gene's germline CDR1 is SGDLS and CDR2 YYNGEE. This CDR3 spans 17 amino acids. Trimming took 0 bases from V and 5 from J; bases not matched to a gene: 6. The CDR3 bases are TGTGCCAGCAGCGTAGGGACAGGGGGCTTCGGGAATGAAAAACTGTTTTTT. It is translated as CASSVGTGGFGNEKLFF.

The rearrangement links TRBV25-1 to TRBJ2-4; the D call may be TRBD1 or TRBD2 (5 bases each). V was clipped by 4 bases and J by 1 base, with 11 bases between them. The CDR3 length is 15 residues. Germline assignment: CDR1 MGHDK and CDR2 SYGVNS. The CDR3 region is CASSATWGAKNIQYF. The CDR3 nucleotides read TGTGCCAGCAGTGCTACCTGGGGGGCCAAAAACATTCAGTACTTC.

The gene calls are TRBV6-1 and TRBJ2-5, with D tentatively TRBD1 (6 bases). Germline values: CDR1 MNHNS, CDR2 SASEGT. Trimming shortened V by 7 bases and J by 3 bases, and 9 bases separated the two germline ends. The CDR3 extends over 12 amino acids. The CDR3 sequence: CASIGGEETQYF. The CDR3 DNA reads TGTGCCAGCATAGGGGGAGAAGAGACCCAGTACTTC.

The rearrangement links TRBV5-6 to TRBJ2-5; D is uncertain. CDR1 and CDR2 from the germline V gene are SGHDT and YYEEEE. This CDR3 spans 15 amino acids. Deletions cut 1 base from V and 2 bases from J, with 12 bases between. The CDR3, as DNA: TGTGCCAGCAGCTTGATGGGCCAGCTTCAAGAGACCCAGTACTTC. This encodes CASSLMGQLQETQYF.

The chain combines TRBV5-6 with TRBJ2-2; 8 bases are a match to TRBD1. Trimming cost V 3 bases and J 0 bases; bases outside gene matches: 7. This CDR3 region has 17 residues. Looked up from germline, CDR1 is SGHDT and CDR2 is YYEEEE. Written as DNA, the CDR3 is TGTGCCAGCAGCTACGCCTCACAGGGGGCGAACACCGGGGAGCTGTTTTTT. Encoded protein: CASSYASQGANTGELFF.

This chain joins TRBV29-1 and TRBJ2-3; D may match TRBD1 or TRBD2 (5 bases each). In germline, CDR1 is SQVTM, CDR2 ANQGSEA. V was trimmed by 5 bases and J by 9 bases, leaving 18 bases between them. CDR3 length: 13 residues. The DNA of the CDR3 is TGCAGCGTTCCGGACCTGCGAGGGGAAACGCAGTATTTT. Translation: CSVPDLRGETQYF.

A single count supports this clonotype. As DNA, the CDR3 is TGTGCCAGCAGCTCGGACAGTCTCCCCTATGGCTACACCTTC. It is translated as CASSSDSLPYGYTF. The genes are TRBV7-2 and TRBJ1-2, with a weak D call TRBD1 (6 bases). This CDR3 contains 14 residues. The germline V gene encodes CDR1 SGHTA and CDR2 FQGNSA. Trimming took off 4 bases at V and 4 bases at J, with 13 bases between the two ends.